This is a list of T cell receptor beta chains from one sample in a study of early T cells in non-severe SARS-CoV-2 infection. TCRdb independently ran MiXCR on the 5' RACE reads; one entry per CDR3 protein. Of over 85,000 distinct CDR3 sequences in the sample, about 15% were seen once. The sequencing sample was made of whole blood. The origin of the receptors is an adult who was a healthcare worker with PCR-confirmed SARS-CoV-2 infection or an uninfected control (not recorded which). The CDR3 runs from the conserved cysteine through the conserved F or W.

j_call v_call cdr3_aa
TRBJ2-3 TRBV4-3 CASSVAVSTDTQYF
TRBJ2-1 TRBV29-1 CSVEETLDEQFF
TRBJ2-7 TRBV9 CASSVDGSIYEQYF
TRBJ2-3 TRBV6-4 CASSPQRGGTDTQYF
TRBJ2-2 TRBV9 CASSVVPGTSGSTGELFF
TRBJ1-1 TRBV29-1 CSVVRTVMNTEAFF
TRBJ2-1 TRBV18 CASSPNAVGGGEQFF
TRBJ2-5 TRBV29-1 CSVYQTGGLETQYF
TRBJ1-1 TRBV7-9 CASSLRDGSSNTEAFF
TRBJ2-2 TRBV9 CASSVEAGHTGELFF
TRBJ2-5 TRBV29-1 CSVRGTDGFQETQYF
TRBJ2-7 TRBV7-9 CASSITGTGFYEQYF
TRBJ2-1 TRBV6-2/TRBV6-3 CASSYSIARSYNEQFF
TRBJ2-1 TRBV12-2 CASRLAPSGAPSYNEQFF
TRBJ2-5 TRBV5-4 CASSPGTSGRKETQYF
TRBJ2-5 TRBV19 CASSIGTAFVGTQYF
TRBJ2-7 TRBV19 CASSILGATSYEQYF
TRBJ2-2 TRBV7-2 CASSLTSGGHTGELFF
TRBJ2-1 TRBV5-1 CASSQGQGVRGFF
TRBJ2-2 TRBV28 CATQGLAGAEVGELFF
TRBJ2-1 TRBV27 CASSFRDNQFF
TRBJ2-7 TRBV2 CASSDWFSSYEQYF
TRBJ2-3 TRBV12-3/TRBV12-4 CASHYGLAGLDTQYF
TRBJ2-1 TRBV5-1 CASSLAVNEQFF
TRBJ2-2 TRBV29-1 CSAGDWELFFF
TRBJ2-7 TRBV9 CASSPGGQLAEQYF
TRBJ1-1 TRBV28 CASRVGGASTEAFF
TRBJ1-4 TRBV28 CASSFPRTLLTGIYEKLFF
TRBJ2-2 TRBV5-4 CASSSSGGSNTGELFF